The present TCR beta chain was sequenced within a study of molecular identifiers for immune sequencing clone quantification. Points from the study as a whole: Clones of above 20 RNA copies carried over 98% of effector molecules; in naive cells they carried under 1%.

The bulk TCR libraries were made with methods described before and with listed TCR primers. Using its own MiXCR run on the PCR reads, TCRdb lists one record per CDR3 protein. Among some 590,000 distinct CDR3 sequences listed, about 25% were seen once. The sorting of naive CD8 T cells used the CD8+CD4-CCR7+CD45RA+ phenotype. Germline V gene lookup returns CDR1 SGHNT and CDR2 YYREEE (reference sequence). This CDR3 region has 14 residues. V dropped 6 bases and J dropped 8 bases, with 20 bases sitting between them. With respect to this clonotype: Its antigen remains unidentified.

Material: naive CD8+ T cells from blood, with Jurkat cell RNA spiked in. As for subset: FACS-sorted CD8+CD4-CCR7+CD45RA+ naive T cells. The genes are TRBV5-4 and TRBJ1-2, with D perhaps TRBD1 (6 bases). The sequence was obtained from a human donor in good health. Some libraries in this study had Jurkat cell RNA spiked in. CDR3 DNA sequence: TGTGCCAGCACGGGAACAGGGTCCTCTATGGGCTACACCTTC. Translation gives CASTGTGSSMGYTF.